The 29 T cell receptor beta chains presented below share a single source sample, sequenced in a study of shared clonotypes between healthy human individuals. Libraries were prepared by immunoSEQ multiplex PCR; TCRdb keeps only in-frame clonotypes and omits some of them. The top ten clones hold about 1.1% of a sample with some 2,000,000 clones, just under 95% of them seen once. Cells designated naive CD8 were CD45RO-negative and were positively selected for CCR7, with terminally differentiated effector memory CD45RA+ cells excluded. Material for sequencing was naive CD8+ T cells sorted from blood. The receptors stem from a man between 18 and 29 years old in good health.

This clone has a single count. This chain connects TRBV18 to TRBJ2-7; D may match TRBD1 or TRBD2 (5 bases each). V gave up 4 bases and J gave up 1 base, with 11 bases separating them. The CDR3 contains 14 residues. Looked up from germline, CDR1 is KGHSH and CDR2 is LQKENI. The CDR3 region is CASSRSGPSYEQYF. The CDR3 DNA sequence: TGTGCCAGCTCACGTTCGGGACCATCCTACGAGCAGTACTTC. Full variable domain (outside the CDR3, taken from reference TRBV18 and TRBJ2-7): NAGVMQNPRHLVRRRGQEARLRCSPMKGHSHVYWYRQLPEEGLKFMVYLQKENIIDESGMPKERFSAEFPKEGPSILRIQQVVRGDSAAYFCASSRSGPSYEQYFGPGTRLTVT.

The rearrangement uses TRBV4-3 and TRBJ2-3; tentative D call: TRBD2 (5 bases). V was shortened by 0 bases and J by 5 bases, with 12 bases between the two germline ends. The germline V gene has CDR1 LGHNA and CDR2 YSLEER. This CDR3 has 15 residues. CDR3 bases: TGCGCCAGCAGCCAAGATCCCCTAGCTGGAGATACGCAGTATTTT. It specifies CASSQDPLAGDTQYF.

The rearrangement links TRBV7-9 to TRBJ1-5; D remains ambiguous. The CDR3 sequence is 16 residues long. V lost 4 bases, J lost 1 base, and 14 bases lay in between. The germline V gene has CDR1 SEHNR and CDR2 FQNEAQ (reference sequence). CDR3 in DNA: TGTGCCAGCAGCTCCAGCGGCAGCGAGAGCAATCAGCCCCAGCATTTT. This codes for CASSSSGSESNQPQHF.

About this clone: An end of the junction differs from the germline gene, which may be a read error. This rearrangement joins TRBV19 to TRBJ2-4; 9 bases match TRBD2. The CDR3 contains 11 residues. Germline assignment: CDR1 LNHDA and CDR2 SQIVND (reference sequence). The CDR3 spells CASSTGTSHNF. The CDR3, as DNA: TGTGCCAGTAGTACCGGGACTAGCCACAACTTC.

This clone was counted once. The genes are TRBV5-6 and TRBJ1-1, with 11 bases identical to TRBD1. Trimming took 5 bases from V and 4 from J; bases not matched to a gene: 10. Germline V gives CDR1 SGHDT, CDR2 YYEEEE. The CDR3 covers 16 residues. The CDR3 protein is CASREITGTGGTEAFF. CDR3 bases: TGTGCCAGCAGAGAGATAACAGGGACAGGGGGCACTGAAGCTTTCTTT.

The genes are TRBV19 and TRBJ2-5, with D hard to call. The CDR3 covers 14 residues. From germline, CDR1 is LNHDA and CDR2 SQIVND (reference sequence). The V end was cut by 3 bases, the J end by 5 bases, with 13 bases between. The CDR3 DNA reads as TGTGCCAGTAGTATTCTAGGCATGGGGGAGACCCAGTACTTC. Amino acid sequence: CASSILGMGETQYF. The full variable domain, in which reference TRBV19 and TRBJ2-5 provide the parts outside the CDR3, is DGGITQSPKYLFRKEGQNVTLSCEQNLNHDAMYWYRQDPGQGLRLIYYSQIVNDFQKGDIAEGYSVSREKKESFPLTVTSAQKNPTAFYLCASSILGMGETQYFGPGTRLLVL.

The chain has TRBV29-1 and TRBJ2-2; possibly TRBD1 for D (5 bases). Germline assignment: CDR1 SQVTM and CDR2 ANQGSEA. There are 14 residues in the CDR3. V shed 5 bases and J shed 3 bases, with 13 bases lying between them. The CDR3 DNA sequence: TGCAGCGTTTACACCAGGGATTACACCGGGGAGCTGTTTTTT. It is translated as CSVYTRDYTGELFF.

In the case of this clone: This sample includes further DNA sequences coding for the same CDR3. J is TRBJ1-1 and V is TRBV6-1, with a tentative D call TRBD1 (5 bases). The germline gives CDR1 MNHNS, CDR2 SASEGT. V gave up 3 bases and J gave up 1 base, with 12 bases separating them. This CDR3 region has 15 residues. DNA for the CDR3: TGTGCCAGCAGTGAGCCAGGACAAGGGAACACTGAAGCTTTCTTT. It translates to CASSEPGQGNTEAFF.

The chain recombines TRBV4-3 with TRBJ1-1; no clear D. This CDR3 spans 16 amino acids. The V gene lost 4 bases and the J gene lost 2 bases, with 17 bases spanning the gap. The germline CDR1 and CDR2 sequences are LGHNA and YSLEER. For the CDR3, the DNA is TGCGCCAGCAGCCCGCAAACCCGGGAATTAAACACTGAAGCTTTCTTT. Encoded protein: CASSPQTRELNTEAFF.

The chain employs TRBV5-6 and TRBJ1-4; maybe TRBD1 (5 bases). Germline V gives CDR1 SGHDT, CDR2 YYEEEE. V was trimmed by 2 bases and J by 8 bases, leaving 22 bases between them. This CDR3 spans 17 amino acids. This CDR3 is CASSFKGVSVDFEKLFF. Here the CDR3 DNA reads TGTGCCAGCAGCTTTAAAGGGGTTTCGGTAGACTTCGAAAAACTGTTTTTT.

The chain recombines TRBV27 with TRBJ2-5, with D perhaps TRBD1 (7 bases). The CDR3 has 14 amino acids. Germline V lookup: CDR1 MNHEY, CDR2 SMNVEV (reference sequence). V shed 6 bases and J shed 2 bases, with 13 bases lying between them. The CDR3 nucleotides are TGTGCCAGCAGCCCAGGGGGGTGGCAAGAGACCCAGTACTTC. As protein: CASSPGGWQETQYF.

The chain couples TRBV7-9 to TRBJ2-7; 10 bases line up with TRBD1. CDR3 length: 15 amino acids. The germline V gene has CDR1 SEHNR and CDR2 FQNEAQ (reference sequence). Trimming cost V 5 bases and J 2 bases; bases outside gene matches: 6. The CDR3 region has the DNA TGTGCCAGCAGCGTAACCGGACAGGGGGCCTACGAGCAGTACTTC. This translates into CASSVTGQGAYEQYF.

The chain couples TRBV11-3 to TRBJ2-3; D gene ambiguous. This CDR3 region has 13 residues. The V end lost 5 bases, the J end lost 8 bases, and 14 bases lay between the germline ends. Germline V gene lookup returns CDR1 SGHNT and CDR2 YENEEA. CDR3 bases: TGTGCCAGCAGCCCGGCAGATAACCCTACGCAGTATTTT. It encodes CASSPADNPTQYF.

Notes on this clone: Other DNA variants within this sample encode the same CDR3. The V gene is TRBV4-3, the J gene TRBJ2-1; D gene unclear. The CDR3 is made up of 13 amino acids. Germline CDR1 reads LGHNA; CDR2 reads YSLEER. Trimming took 0 bases from V and 3 from J, leaving 3 bases between them. The CDR3 sequence is CASSQDLYNEQFF. Here the CDR3 DNA reads TGCGCCAGCAGCCAAGACCTCTACAATGAGCAGTTCTTC.

The CDR3 sequence: CASSRKGAGDTQYF. CDR3 bases: TGTGCCAGCAGCCGGAAGGGGGCGGGAGATACGCAGTATTTT. The chain links TRBV9 to TRBJ2-3; 7 nucleotides match TRBD1. Per the germline V gene, CDR1 is SGDLS and CDR2 is YYNGEE. There are 14 residues in the CDR3. Unmatched junction bases numbered 7, after V lost 4 bases and J lost 5 bases.

This clone was seen just once. The CDR3 bases are TGCGCCAGCAGTGACAGTGGGGCAGAGAACACTGAAGCTTTCTTT. It yields the protein CASSDSGAENTEAFF. The J gene is TRBJ1-1, the V gene TRBV10-2, with D maybe TRBD1 (5 bases). CDR1 and CDR2 (germline): WSHSY, SAAADI. CDR3 size: 15 residues. The V gene lost 3 bases and the J gene lost 1 base, with 12 bases spanning the gap.

The chain joins TRBV6-6 to TRBJ2-1; perhaps TRBD1 as D (6 bases). The CDR3 runs 14 residues. V shed 4 bases and J shed 6 bases, with 13 bases lying between them. The germline CDR1 and CDR2 sequences are MNHNY and SVGAGI (reference sequence). The CDR3, as DNA: TGTGCCAGCAGTTGGGACGTAGGGGGCAATGAGCAGTTCTTC. Its translation: CASSWDVGGNEQFF.

This clone was counted once. The chain joins TRBV7-2 to TRBJ2-7, with D perhaps matching TRBD1 or TRBD2 (6 bases each). The length of the CDR3 is 14 residues. CDR1 and CDR2 (germline): SGHTA, FQGNSA. V lost 3 bases and J 4 bases, leaving 13 bases between the germline ends. The chain's CDR3 is CASSFQGTQYEQYF. The CDR3 coding sequence is TGTGCCAGCAGCTTCCAGGGGACTCAGTACGAGCAGTACTTC.

J is TRBJ2-7 and V is TRBV5-1; 10 bases are shared with TRBD1. CDR3 length: 15 residues. From germline, CDR1 is SGHRS and CDR2 YFSETQ. The V segment lost 1 base and the J segment 6 bases; nucleotides outside the gene matches: 7. In DNA, the CDR3 is TGCGCCAGCAGCTTGATAGGGACAGGGGATGCCGAGCAGTACTTC. Its protein is CASSLIGTGDAEQYF.

The rearrangement uses TRBV28 and TRBJ2-7; 8 bases are shared with TRBD1. The germline gives CDR1 MDHEN, CDR2 SYDVKM. The CDR3 contains 15 residues. V trimming: 5 bases; J trimming: 5 bases; junction bases outside the gene matches: 11. CDR3 residues: CASSPRTGIVDEQYF. The CDR3 DNA reads TGTGCCAGCAGTCCCCGGACAGGGATAGTTGACGAGCAGTACTTC.

This sequence joins TRBV6-5 and TRBJ2-5; 8 bases agree with TRBD1. The V gene's germline CDR1 is MNHEY and CDR2 SVGAGI. V was clipped by 0 bases and J by 12 bases; unmatched bases: 9. CDR3 length: 14 amino acids. The CDR3 DNA is TGTGCCAGCAGTTACTCGTCCCCGCGACAGGGGAAGTACTTC. Translated: CASSYSSPRQGKYF.

Comments on this clone: Other DNA sequences from this sample encode an identical CDR3 as well. The V gene is TRBV9, the J gene TRBJ2-7; TRBD2 aligns across 7 bases. V trimming: 5 bases; J trimming: 0 bases; junction bases outside the gene matches: 8. The germline CDR1 and CDR2 sequences are SGDLS and YYNGEE. The CDR3 has 15 amino acids. CDR3 in DNA: TGTGCCAGCAGTGCTGGGGCGGGAGCCTCCTACGAGCAGTACTTC. It specifies CASSAGAGASYEQYF.

In the case of this clone: In the same sample, other DNA sequences code for this CDR3. V usage is TRBV27 and J usage is TRBJ2-7; no definite D call. Germline V gene sequence: CDR1 MNHEY, CDR2 SMNVEV (reference sequence). This CDR3 contains 12 residues. The V and J ends lost 1 base and 5 bases respectively, with 6 bases between them. CDR3: CASSLFGDEQYF. CDR3 bases: TGTGCCAGCAGTTTATTCGGCGACGAGCAGTACTTC.

V and J are TRBV19 and TRBJ1-1; weak D call: TRBD1 (5 bases). V lost 6 bases to trimming and J lost 1 base, with 18 bases between them. CDR3 length: 16 amino acids. Germline CDR1 reads LNHDA; CDR2 reads SQIVND (reference sequence). Here the CDR3 reads CASRFGAGLGNTEAFF. The CDR3 nucleotides read TGTGCCAGTAGATTCGGGGCCGGACTGGGGAACACTGAAGCTTTCTTT.

Concerning this clone itself: Other DNA sequences of this sample code for an identical CDR3. CDR3: CASSLLGYEQYF. The DNA of the CDR3 is TGTGCCAGCAGCTTGCTTGGCTACGAGCAGTACTTC. The chain joins TRBV7-9 to TRBJ2-7; D unclear. This CDR3 is built from 12 residues. Looked up from germline, CDR1 is SEHNR and CDR2 is FQNEAQ (reference sequence). Trimming pared 3 bases from V and 3 bases from J, leaving 6 bases between.

This chain connects TRBV5-4 to TRBJ1-1, with a possible D match to TRBD1 (6 bases). Trimming cost V 1 base and J 8 bases, with 9 bases left between them. In germline, CDR1 is SGHNT, CDR2 YYREEE (reference sequence). The CDR3 loop spans 12 amino acids. The CDR3 nucleotides are TGTGCCAGCAGCTTGTGGCAGGGGGAAGCTTTCTTT. It encodes CASSLWQGEAFF.

The chain carries TRBV25-1 and TRBJ2-2; D is unresolved. CDR1 MGHDK and CDR2 SYGVNS come from the germline V gene. The V end lost 1 base, the J end lost 4 bases, and 13 bases lay between the germline ends. There are 16 residues in the CDR3. The CDR3 region has the DNA TGTGCCAGCAGTGAATCGAAAGGGATCGGCACCGGGGAGCTGTTTTTT. Translation: CASSESKGIGTGELFF.

CDR3 DNA: TGTGCCAGCAGCGTTAGAGGGTTTGAGACCCAGTACTTC. Translation: CASSVRGFETQYF. V is TRBV13 and J is TRBJ2-5, with D perhaps TRBD2 (5 bases). The V end lost 5 bases, the J end lost 5 bases, and 12 bases lay between the germline ends. The CDR3 totals 13 residues. Germline V CDR1 and CDR2: PRHDT, FYEKMQ (reference sequence).

The V gene is TRBV7-9, the J gene TRBJ2-7; D is undetermined. V was pared by 3 bases and J by 3 bases, with 9 bases between. The CDR3 loop spans 13 amino acids. Looked up from germline, CDR1 is SEHNR and CDR2 is FQNEAQ (reference sequence). In DNA form, the CDR3 reads TGTGCCAGCAGCTTCTATAGAAACTACGAGCAGTACTTC. This translates into CASSFYRNYEQYF.